These T cell receptor beta chains were read from a single sample in a study of tumor-infiltrating lymphocytes in primary liver carcinoma. TCRdb reanalysed the multiplex PCR reads using MiXCR and keeps one entry per CDR3 protein. This table holds about 330,000 distinct CDR3 sequences, about 61% found once. The source material was peripheral blood. These receptors were obtained from a man aged 40-50 years with primary liver carcinoma and hepatitis B virus infection. Each CDR3 is given with its conserved first and last residue. The order of the fields is V gene, J gene, D gene, clone size, CDR3 protein, CDR3 DNA. A D gene is named only where the DNA matches it firmly. The size of a clone is reported for some rows only, either as once, few or many, or as a class for expanded clones.

V: TRBV11-2; J: TRBJ2-1; D: NA; size: NA; CDR3: CTSGLGGNEQFF; DNA: TGTACCAGCGGCTTAGGTGGGAATGAGCAGTTCTTC
V: TRBV11-2; J: TRBJ2-3; D: NA; size: NA; CDR3: CASTDQVSSRSSDTQYF; DNA: TGTGCCAGCACCGACCAGGTTTCTAGCAGGAGCTCAGATACGCAGTATTTT
V: TRBV12-3/TRBV12-4; J: TRBJ2-5; D: NA; size: many; CDR3: CASSPSATQETQYF; DNA: TGTGCCAGCAGCCCCTCGGCCACCCAAGAGACCCAGTACTTC
V: TRBV4-1; J: TRBJ2-2; D: TRBD1; size: NA; CDR3: CVSSRQGFTGELFF; DNA: TGCGTCAGCAGCCGACAGGGCTTCACCGGGGAGCTGTTTTTT
V: TRBV18; J: TRBJ1-5; D: NA; size: NA; CDR3: CASSPPSVNNQPQHF; DNA: TGTGCCAGCTCACCACCATCGGTGAACAATCAGCCCCAGCATTTT
V: TRBV10-3; J: TRBJ2-7; D: NA; size: many; CDR3: CAISDLGEQYF; DNA: TGTGCCATCAGTGACCTGGGCGAGCAGTACTTC
V: TRBV13; J: TRBJ2-7; D: NA; size: NA; CDR3: CANSPGVSSYEQYF; DNA: TGTGCCAACAGCCCGGGGGTTAGCTCCTACGAGCAGTACTTC
V: TRBV4-1; J: TRBJ2-1; D: NA; size: NA; CDR3: CASTQLPSSYNEQFF; DNA: TGCGCCAGCACCCAACTACCGAGCTCATACAATGAGCAGTTCTTC
V: TRBV5-4; J: TRBJ2-2; D: NA; size: few; CDR3: CASSPRGRGGNGELFF; DNA: TGTGCCAGCAGCCCGAGGGGAAGGGGAGGAAACGGGGAGCTGTTTTTT
V: TRBV6-1; J: TRBJ2-2; D: NA; size: NA; CDR3: CASSASIVFWELFF; DNA: TGTGCCAGCAGTGCGTCAATAGTGTTTTGGGAGCTGTTTTTT
V: TRBV11-3; J: TRBJ2-3; D: TRBD2; size: NA; CDR3: CVSSLSLAGAGTQYF; DNA: TGTGTCAGCAGCTTAAGTCTAGCGGGAGCAGGTACGCAGTATTTT
V: TRBV28; J: TRBJ2-5; D: NA; size: NA; CDR3: CANSFFNRRGTQYF; DNA: TGTGCCAACAGTTTCTTTAACAGGCGCGGGACCCAGTACTTC
V: TRBV11-2; J: TRBJ2-1; D: NA; size: NA; CDR3: CASSYRSDGQFF; DNA: TGTGCCAGCAGCTACAGGAGTGATGGGCAGTTCTTC
V: TRBV6-6; J: TRBJ2-5; D: TRBD1; size: NA; CDR3: CASTDRVQETQYF; DNA: TGTGCCAGCACCGACAGGGTGCAAGAGACCCAGTACTTC
V: TRBV4-1; J: TRBJ2-7; D: NA; size: few; CDR3: CASSQGSHYEQYF; DNA: TGCGCCAGCAGCCAAGGTTCCCACTACGAGCAGTACTTC
V: TRBV24-1; J: TRBJ2-1; D: NA; size: many; CDR3: CATSVRGDGNEQFF; DNA: TGTGCCACCAGTGTTCGAGGGGATGGGAATGAGCAGTTCTTC
V: TRBV11-2; J: TRBJ2-7; D: NA; size: NA; CDR3: CASISDGRRSYEQYF; DNA: TGTGCCAGCATCTCAGATGGTCGGCGTAGCTACGAGCAGTACTTC
V: TRBV20-1; J: TRBJ2-1; D: TRBD2; size: NA; CDR3: CSARDVGTGLAETYNEQFF; DNA: TGCAGTGCTAGAGATGTTGGCACAGGACTAGCGGAAACGTACAATGAGCAGTTCTTC
V: TRBV5-1; J: TRBJ2-5; D: NA; size: NA; CDR3: CASSISGRETQYF; DNA: TGCGCCAGCAGCATATCAGGGCGAGAGACCCAGTACTTC
V: TRBV11-2; J: TRBJ2-5; D: NA; size: NA; CDR3: CASSAIRLARGETQYF; DNA: TGTGCCAGCAGCGCCATAAGGCTAGCGCGAGGAGAGACACAGTACTTC
V: TRBV5-4; J: TRBJ1-1; D: NA; size: NA; CDR3: CASSLMGGGSTEAFF; DNA: TGTGCCAGCAGCCTGATGGGAGGGGGGAGCACTGAAGCTTTCTTT
V: TRBV11-2; J: TRBJ2-7; D: TRBD1; size: many; CDR3: CASSLVGQGKIEQYF; DNA: TGTGCCAGCAGCTTAGTGGGACAGGGGAAGATCGAGCAGTACTTC
V: TRBV5-6; J: TRBJ2-7; D: NA; size: NA; CDR3: CAGSLLTAFELSEEQYF; DNA: TGTGCCGGCAGCTTGCTAACGGCGTTTGAACTATCGGAAGAGCAGTACTTC
V: TRBV2; J: TRBJ2-1; D: TRBD1; size: NA; CDR3: CASSLTGTDYNEQFF; DNA: TGTGCCAGCAGTCTGACAGGGACCGATTACAATGAGCAGTTCTTC
V: TRBV7-3; J: TRBJ2-3; D: TRBD1; size: once; CDR3: CASSSTGAHGDMQYF; DNA: TGTGCCAGCAGTTCCACAGGGGCGCATGGAGATATGCAGTATTTT
V: TRBV6-1; J: TRBJ2-5; D: NA; size: NA; CDR3: CASSIGPAQETQYF; DNA: TGTGCCAGCAGCATCGGGCCAGCCCAGGAGACCCAGTACTTC
V: TRBV29-1; J: TRBJ1-2; D: NA; size: once; CDR3: CSVELGTWVRNYGYTF; DNA: TGCAGCGTTGAGCTTGGGACATGGGTGAGAAACTATGGCTACACCTTC
V: TRBV5-1; J: TRBJ2-1; D: NA; size: few; CDR3: CASSYEAYNEQFF; DNA: TGCGCCAGCAGCTACGAGGCCTACAATGAGCAGTTCTTC
V: TRBV11-2; J: TRBJ2-1; D: TRBD1; size: NA; CDR3: CASSPGDRVDYKEQFF; DNA: TGTGCCAGCAGTCCGGGCGACAGGGTGGATTACAAAGAGCAGTTCTTC
V: TRBV11-2; J: TRBJ2-2; D: NA; size: NA; CDR3: CASSLEGGTDTRDLFF; DNA: TGTGCTAGCAGCTTAGAGGGCGGGACAGACACCAGGGACCTGTTTTTT
V: TRBV11-1; J: TRBJ2-3; D: NA; size: NA; CDR3: CTSSEGAGLTDTQYF; DNA: TGTACCAGCAGCGAAGGCGCGGGTTTGACAGATACGCAATATTTT
V: TRBV4-3; J: TRBJ1-5; D: NA; size: NA; CDR3: CAISQGVSNQPQHF; DNA: TGCGCCATCAGCCAAGGCGTATCCAATCAGCCCCAGCATTTT
V: TRBV5-6; J: TRBJ1-1; D: NA; size: NA; CDR3: CASSLWNLRTEAFF; DNA: TGTGCCAGCAGCTTGTGGAACCTTCGCACTGAAGCTTTCTTT
V: TRBV13; J: TRBJ1-5; D: NA; size: many; CDR3: CASSLGGQPQHF; DNA: TGTGCCAGCAGCTTAGGGGGTCAGCCCCAGCATTTT
V: TRBV9; J: TRBJ2-7; D: NA; size: few; CDR3: CASSQGDASSYEQYF; DNA: TGTGCCAGCAGCCAAGGGGACGCCAGCTCCTACGAGCAGTACTTC
V: TRBV6-2/TRBV6-3; J: TRBJ2-7; D: TRBD2; size: many; CDR3: CASGDYSYEQYF; DNA: TGTGCCAGCGGGGACTACTCCTACGAGCAGTACTTC
V: TRBV6-2/TRBV6-3; J: TRBJ1-5; D: NA; size: NA; CDR3: CASSYPTGQISNQPQHF; DNA: TGTGCCAGCAGTTACCCAACGGGGCAGATTAGCAATCAGCCCCAGCATTTT